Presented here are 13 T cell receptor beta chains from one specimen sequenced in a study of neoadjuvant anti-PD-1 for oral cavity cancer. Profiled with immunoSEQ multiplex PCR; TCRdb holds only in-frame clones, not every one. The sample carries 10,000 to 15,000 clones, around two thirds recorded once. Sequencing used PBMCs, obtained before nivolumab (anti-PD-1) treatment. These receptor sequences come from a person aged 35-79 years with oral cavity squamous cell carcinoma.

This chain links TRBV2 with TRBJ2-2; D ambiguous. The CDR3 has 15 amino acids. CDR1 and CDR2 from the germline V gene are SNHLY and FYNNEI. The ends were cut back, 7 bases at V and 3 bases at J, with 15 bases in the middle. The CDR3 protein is CASIGRLRDTGELFF. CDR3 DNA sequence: TGTGCCAGCATAGGAAGGCTTCGAGACACCGGGGAGCTGTTTTTT.

In DNA form, the CDR3 reads TGTGCCAGCAGCTCGGACCGGGAGACCCAGTACTTC. It encodes CASSSDRETQYF. This rearrangement joins TRBV6-1 to TRBJ2-5; D gene uncertain. CDR1 and CDR2 (germline): MNHNS, SASEGT. Trimming left V 6 bases short and J 5 bases short, with 10 bases between. CDR3 length: 12 amino acids.

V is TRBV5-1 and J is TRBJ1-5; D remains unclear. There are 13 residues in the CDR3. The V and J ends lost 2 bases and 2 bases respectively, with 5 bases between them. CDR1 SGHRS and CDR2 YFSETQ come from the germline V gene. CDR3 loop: CASSFDGNQPQHF. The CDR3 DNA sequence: TGCGCCAGCAGCTTCGACGGCAATCAGCCCCAGCATTTT.

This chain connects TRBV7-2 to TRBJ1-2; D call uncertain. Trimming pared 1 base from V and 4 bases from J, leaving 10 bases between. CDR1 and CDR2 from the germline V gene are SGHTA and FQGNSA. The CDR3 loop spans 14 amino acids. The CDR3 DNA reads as TGTGCCAGCAGCTTAGGTGGCGGATCCTATGGCTACACCTTC. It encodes CASSLGGGSYGYTF.

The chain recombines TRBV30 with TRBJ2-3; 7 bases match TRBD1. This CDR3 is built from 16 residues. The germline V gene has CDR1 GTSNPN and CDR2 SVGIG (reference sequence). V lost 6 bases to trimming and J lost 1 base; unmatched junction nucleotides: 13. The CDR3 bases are TGTGCCTGTATTCTAAAGGGGGCGTCTGGCACAGATACGCAGTATTTT. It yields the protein CACILKGASGTDTQYF.

Written as DNA, the CDR3 is TGTGCCAGCAGCGCCGGGACAGGGCAAGACGAGCAGTACTTC. It codes for CASSAGTGQDEQYF. The rearrangement joins TRBV9 to TRBJ2-7; 9 positions agree with TRBD1. The J segment lost 5 bases and the V segment lost 3 bases, leaving 6 bases of the junction unmatched. This CDR3 is built from 14 residues. CDR1 is SGDLS, CDR2 YYNGEE, per germline.

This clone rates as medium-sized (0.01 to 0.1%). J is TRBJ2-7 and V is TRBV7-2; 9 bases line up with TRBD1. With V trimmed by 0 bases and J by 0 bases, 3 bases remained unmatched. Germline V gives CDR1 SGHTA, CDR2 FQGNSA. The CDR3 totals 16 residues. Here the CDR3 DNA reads TGTGCCAGCAGCTTAGCAGGACAGGGGAGCTCCTACGAGCAGTACTTC. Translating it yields CASSLAGQGSSYEQYF.

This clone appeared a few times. In DNA, the CDR3 is TGTGCCAGCAGAGGGGACATCTATGGCTACACCTTC. Translating it yields CASRGDIYGYTF. This chain joins TRBV2 and TRBJ1-2; maybe TRBD1 (6 bases). In germline, CDR1 is SNHLY, CDR2 FYNNEI. V gave up 6 bases and J gave up 4 bases, with 9 bases separating them. The CDR3 covers 12 residues.

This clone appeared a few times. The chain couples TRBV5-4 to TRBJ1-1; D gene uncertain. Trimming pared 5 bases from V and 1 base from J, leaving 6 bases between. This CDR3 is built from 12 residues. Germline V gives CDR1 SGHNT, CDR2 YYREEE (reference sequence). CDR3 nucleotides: TGTGCCAGCAGTTTAGCGAACACTGAAGCTTTCTTT. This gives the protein CASSLANTEAFF.

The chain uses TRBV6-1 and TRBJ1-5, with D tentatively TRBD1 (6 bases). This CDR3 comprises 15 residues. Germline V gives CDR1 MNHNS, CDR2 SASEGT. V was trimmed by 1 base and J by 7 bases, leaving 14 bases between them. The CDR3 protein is CASSEGSGGAQPQHF. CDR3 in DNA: TGTGCCAGCAGTGAAGGGTCGGGGGGGGCCCAGCCCCAGCATTTT.

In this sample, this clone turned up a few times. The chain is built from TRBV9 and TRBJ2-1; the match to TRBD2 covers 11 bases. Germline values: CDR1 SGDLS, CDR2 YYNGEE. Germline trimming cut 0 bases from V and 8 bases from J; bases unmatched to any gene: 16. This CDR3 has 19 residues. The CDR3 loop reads CASSVASTSGEAGWDEQFF. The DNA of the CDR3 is TGTGCCAGCAGCGTAGCTTCGACTAGCGGGGAGGCTGGGTGGGATGAGCAGTTCTTC.

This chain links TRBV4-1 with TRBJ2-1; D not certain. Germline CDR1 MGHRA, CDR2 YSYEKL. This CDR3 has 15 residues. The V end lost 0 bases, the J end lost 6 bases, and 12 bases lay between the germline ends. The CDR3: CASSQDRMAVNEQFF. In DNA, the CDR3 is TGCGCCAGCAGCCAAGATCGCATGGCAGTCAATGAGCAGTTCTTC.

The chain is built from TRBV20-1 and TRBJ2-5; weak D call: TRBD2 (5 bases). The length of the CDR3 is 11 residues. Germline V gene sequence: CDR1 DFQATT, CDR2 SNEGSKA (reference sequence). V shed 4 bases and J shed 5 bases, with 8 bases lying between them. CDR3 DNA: TGCAGTGCTACGAGGGCGGAGACCCAGTACTTC. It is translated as CSATRAETQYF.